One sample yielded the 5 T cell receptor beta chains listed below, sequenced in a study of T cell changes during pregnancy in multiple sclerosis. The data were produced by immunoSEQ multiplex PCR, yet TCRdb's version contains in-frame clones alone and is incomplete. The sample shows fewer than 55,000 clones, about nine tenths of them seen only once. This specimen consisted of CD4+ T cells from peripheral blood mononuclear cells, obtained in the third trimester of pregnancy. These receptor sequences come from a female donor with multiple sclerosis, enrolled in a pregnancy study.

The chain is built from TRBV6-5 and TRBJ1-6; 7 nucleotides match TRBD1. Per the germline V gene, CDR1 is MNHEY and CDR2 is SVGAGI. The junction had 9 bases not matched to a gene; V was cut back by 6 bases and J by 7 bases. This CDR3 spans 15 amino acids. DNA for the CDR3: TGTGCCAGCAGACCGGACAGGTCTATAAATTCACCCCTCCACTTT. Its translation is CASRPDRSINSPLHF.

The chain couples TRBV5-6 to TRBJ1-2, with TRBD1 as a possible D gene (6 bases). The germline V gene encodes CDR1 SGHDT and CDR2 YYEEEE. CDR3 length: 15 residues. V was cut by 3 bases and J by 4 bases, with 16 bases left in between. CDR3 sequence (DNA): TGTGCCAGCAGCTCCTCTCTCGGGGGGGCCTATGGCTACACCTTC. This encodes CASSSSLGGAYGYTF.

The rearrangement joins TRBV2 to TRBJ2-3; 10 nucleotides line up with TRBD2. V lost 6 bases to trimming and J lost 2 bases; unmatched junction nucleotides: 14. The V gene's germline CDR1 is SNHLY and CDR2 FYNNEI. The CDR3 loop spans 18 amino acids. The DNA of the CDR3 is TGTGCCAGCAGCGTAGCCCCACCCCTAGCGGGGGCCACAGATACGCAGTATTTT. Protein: CASSVAPPLAGATDTQYF. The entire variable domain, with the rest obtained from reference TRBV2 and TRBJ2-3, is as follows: EPEVTQTPSHQVTQMGQEVILRCVPISNHLYFYWYRQILGQKVEFLVSFYNNEISEKSEIFDDQFSVERPDGSNFTLKIRSTKLEDSAMYFCASSVAPPLAGATDTQYFGPGTRLTVL.

CDR3 in amino acids: CASSDEVSSSGGLRPYEQYF. The CDR3 DNA reads as TGTGCCAGCAGTGACGAGGTCTCGTCATCTGGGGGCCTCCGACCCTACGAGCAGTACTTC. This chain uses TRBV6-1 with TRBJ2-7; weak D call: TRBD1 (6 bases). V lost 3 bases and J lost 2, with 29 bases in between. The germline V gene has CDR1 MNHNS and CDR2 SASEGT. The CDR3 extends over 20 amino acids.

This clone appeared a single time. The CDR3, as DNA: TGCGCCAGCAGCTTACAGGGGGGTCCCTACGAGCAGTACTTC. Its translation: CASSLQGGPYEQYF. The gene calls are TRBV5-1 and TRBJ2-7, with 8 nucleotides matching TRBD1. The CDR3 contains 14 residues. Germline values: CDR1 SGHRS, CDR2 YFSETQ. V lost 2 bases, J lost 2 bases, and 3 bases stayed unmatched.